Included here is one T cell receptor beta chain sequence, with context. The antigen this receptor binds is unknown. The input lacks base qualities; no much larger clone sits a single base away. This entry belongs to a study of T-cell reconstitution after alpha-beta-depleted transplantation in children (dated by TCRdb to about 2016). About the study as a whole: Using TCR repertoire profiling, the study quantitatively followed how T-cell immune reconstitution unfolded in children after TCRalphabeta/CD19-depleted allogeneic hematopoietic cell transplantation.

The library was generated by PCR. TCRdb names Illumina HiSeq 2500 as the instrument used. To normalize quantification of the TCRbeta repertoire, the TCR libraries were built with molecular barcoding that relied on unique molecular identifiers. TCRdb trimmed the raw reads at Q25, called clones with MiXCR and kept productive beta chains. Rows with one shared CDR3 protein collapse into an entry with the most common genes and DNA. The sample records some 520,000 distinct CDR3 sequences, 32% of which are singletons. In total, the top ten clones hold 2% to 3% of the sample. The junction carries 13 bases between V and J, which are trimmed by 0 bases and 1 base respectively. The CDR3 holds 17 amino acids from the cysteine to the phenylalanine. The only DNA kept is the CDR3, 51 bases in frame from the first base. The germline V gene gives CDR1 as LGHNA and CDR2 as YSLEER.

The clonotype was recovered from a human donor who donated a stem cell graft to a child with aplastic anemia. In this chain, TRBV4-3 is recombined with TRBJ2-4, with the D segment possibly TRBD1 or TRBD2, each aligning over 5 bases. The sequenced sample was PBMCs from the stem cell graft donor, obtained from the stem cell graft. The CDR3 reads CASSQDRVGEAKNIQYF. The sequenced DNA is TGCGCCAGCAGCCAAGATCGTGTGGGGGAGGCCAAAAACATTCAGTACTTC.